The clone carrying this T cell receptor beta chain showed up just a few times. Its antigen is not identified. This sample is part of a study of vaccination and CD4 T cells after COVID-19. Study-level information: The convalescent group had six males, four females, seven Caucasians, two Asians, one multiracial. Controls used CEFX viral epitopes (positive), HIV-1 Nef peptides (negative), or no peptide.

V was trimmed by 5 bases and J by 2 bases, leaving 10 bases between them. CDR1 LNHNV and CDR2 YYDKDF come from the germline V gene (reference sequence). The CDR3 contains 13 residues. With the Oncomine TCR Beta short-read assay, DNA from cultured CD4+ T cells was sequenced. Cultured CD4+ T cells were the source of extracted genomic DNA. TCRdb re-analysed the PCR reads in MiXCR, keeping a single row per CDR3 protein. The repertoire includes more than 15,000 distinct CDR3 sequences, around two fifths of them detected once, and 4.5% to 6% sits in the top ten. The treatment is: roughly 10-day PBMC culture with coronavirus spike peptide pools or control peptides (ViraFEST assay). Once peptide pools had expanded antigen-specific T cells, ViraFEST sequenced TCRs.

The gene calls are TRBV15 and TRBJ2-7, with D uncertain. This sample comprised CD4+ T cells from blood, cultured in vitro, obtained before SARS-CoV-2 vaccination. This receptor was taken from a human donor who had recovered from COVID-19. The CDR3 DNA sequence: TGTGCCACCAGCCGGGCGGCTACCTACGAGCAGTACTTC. It is translated as CATSRAATYEQYF. The variable domain in full, completed from reference TRBV15 and TRBJ2-7, reads DAMVIQNPRYQVTQFGKPVTLSCSQTLNHNVMYWYQQKSSQAPKLLFHYYDKDFNNEADTPDNFQSRRPNTSFCFLDIRSPGLGDTAMYLCATSRAATYEQYFGPGTRLTVT.